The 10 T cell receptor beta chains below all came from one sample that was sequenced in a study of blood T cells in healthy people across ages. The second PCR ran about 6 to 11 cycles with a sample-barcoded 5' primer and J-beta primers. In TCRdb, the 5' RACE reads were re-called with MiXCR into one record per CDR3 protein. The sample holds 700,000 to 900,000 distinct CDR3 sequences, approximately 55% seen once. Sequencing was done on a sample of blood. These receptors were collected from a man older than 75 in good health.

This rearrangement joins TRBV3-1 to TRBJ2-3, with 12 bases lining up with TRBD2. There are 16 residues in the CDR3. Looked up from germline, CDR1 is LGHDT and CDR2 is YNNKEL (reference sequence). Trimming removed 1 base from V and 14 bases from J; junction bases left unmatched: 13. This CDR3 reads CASSQGLAGASRYAYF. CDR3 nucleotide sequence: TGTGCCAGCAGCCAAGGACTAGCGGGAGCATCAAGATACGCGTATTTT.

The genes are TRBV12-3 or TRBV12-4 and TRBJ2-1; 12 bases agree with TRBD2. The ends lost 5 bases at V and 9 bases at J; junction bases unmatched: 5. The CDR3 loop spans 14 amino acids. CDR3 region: CASSPLAGGGEQFF. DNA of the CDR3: TGTGCCAGCAGTCCCCTAGCGGGAGGGGGTGAGCAGTTCTTC.

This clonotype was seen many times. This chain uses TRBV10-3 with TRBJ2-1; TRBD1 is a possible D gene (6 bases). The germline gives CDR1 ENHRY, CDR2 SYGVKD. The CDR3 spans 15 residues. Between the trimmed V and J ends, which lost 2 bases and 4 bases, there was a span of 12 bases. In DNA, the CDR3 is TGTGCCATCAGTGAGCGGGCAGGGGAGTACAATGAGCAGTTCTTC. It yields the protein CAISERAGEYNEQFF.

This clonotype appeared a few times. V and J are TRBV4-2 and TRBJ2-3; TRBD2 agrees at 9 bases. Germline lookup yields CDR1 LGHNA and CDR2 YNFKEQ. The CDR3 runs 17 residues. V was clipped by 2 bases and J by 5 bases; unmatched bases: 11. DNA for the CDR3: TGTGCCAGCAGCCAACCAGCGGGAGGCCGCCAAGGAGATACGCAGTATTTT. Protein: CASSQPAGGRQGDTQYF.

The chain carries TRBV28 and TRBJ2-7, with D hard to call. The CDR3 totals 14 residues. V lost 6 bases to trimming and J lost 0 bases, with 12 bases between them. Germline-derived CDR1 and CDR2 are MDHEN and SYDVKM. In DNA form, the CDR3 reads TGTGCCAGCAGCCAGCCCGCCAGCTCCTACGAGCAGTACTTC. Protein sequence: CASSQPASSYEQYF.

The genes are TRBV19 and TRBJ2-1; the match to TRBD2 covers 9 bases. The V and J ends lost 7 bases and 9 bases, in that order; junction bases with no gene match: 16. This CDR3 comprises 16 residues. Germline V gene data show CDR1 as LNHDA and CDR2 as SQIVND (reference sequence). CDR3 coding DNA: TGTGCCAGTACCAACCGTCCGGGACTAGCAGGCAGTGAGCAGTTCTTC. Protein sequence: CASTNRPGLAGSEQFF.

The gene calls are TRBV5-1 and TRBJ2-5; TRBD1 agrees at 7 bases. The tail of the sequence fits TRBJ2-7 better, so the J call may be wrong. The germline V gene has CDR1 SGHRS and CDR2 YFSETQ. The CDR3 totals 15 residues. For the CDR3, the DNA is TGCGCCAGCAGCTTGGAAAGAGGGGGCCCCTACGAGCAGTACTTC. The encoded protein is CASSLERGGPYEQYF.

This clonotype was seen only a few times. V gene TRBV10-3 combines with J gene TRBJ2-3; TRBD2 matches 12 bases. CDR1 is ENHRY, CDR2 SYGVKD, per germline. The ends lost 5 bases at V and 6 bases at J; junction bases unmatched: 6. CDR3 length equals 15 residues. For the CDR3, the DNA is TGTGCCATCAGTTCGACTAGCGGGAGTGGTGATACGCAGTATTTT. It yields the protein CAISSTSGSGDTQYF.

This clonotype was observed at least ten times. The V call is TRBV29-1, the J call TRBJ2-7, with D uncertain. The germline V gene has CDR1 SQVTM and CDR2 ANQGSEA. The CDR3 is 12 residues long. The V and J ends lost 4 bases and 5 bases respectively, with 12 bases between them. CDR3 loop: CSVGGEENEQYF. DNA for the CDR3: TGCAGCGTTGGAGGTGAGGAAAACGAGCAGTACTTC.

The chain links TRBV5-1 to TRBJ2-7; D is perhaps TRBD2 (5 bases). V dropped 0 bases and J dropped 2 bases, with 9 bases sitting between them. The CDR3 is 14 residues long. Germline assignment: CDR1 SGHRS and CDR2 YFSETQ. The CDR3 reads CASSLALATYEQYF. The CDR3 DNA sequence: TGCGCCAGCAGCTTGGCCCTAGCCACCTACGAGCAGTACTTC. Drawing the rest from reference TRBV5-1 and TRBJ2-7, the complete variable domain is KAGVTQTPRYLIKTRGQQVTLSCSPISGHRSVSWYQQTPGQGLQFLFEYFSETQRNKGNFPGRFSGRQFSNSRSEMNVSTLELGDSALYLCASSLALATYEQYFGPGTRLTVT.